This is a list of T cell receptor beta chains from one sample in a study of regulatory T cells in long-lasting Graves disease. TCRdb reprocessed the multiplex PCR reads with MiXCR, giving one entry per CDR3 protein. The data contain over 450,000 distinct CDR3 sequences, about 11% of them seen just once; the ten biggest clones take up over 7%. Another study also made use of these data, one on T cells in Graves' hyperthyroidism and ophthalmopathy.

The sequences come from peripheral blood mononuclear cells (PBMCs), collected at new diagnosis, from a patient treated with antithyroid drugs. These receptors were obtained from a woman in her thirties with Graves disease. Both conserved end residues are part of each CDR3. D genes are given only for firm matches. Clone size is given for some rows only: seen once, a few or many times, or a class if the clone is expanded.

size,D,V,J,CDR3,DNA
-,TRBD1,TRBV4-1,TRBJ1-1,CASSQRTGRTEAFF,TGCGCCAGCAGCCAAAGGACAGGGAGGACTGAAGCTTTCTTT
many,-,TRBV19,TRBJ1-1,CASSIGRRGLLNTEAFF,TGTGCCAGTAGTATAGGCAGACGGGGCCTTTTGAACACTGAAGCTTTCTTT
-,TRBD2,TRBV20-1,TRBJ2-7,CSASPSGYSYEQYF,TGCAGTGCTAGCCCTAGCGGGTACTCCTACGAGCAGTACTTC
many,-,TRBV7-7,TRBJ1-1,CASSLTNQAVTEAFF,TGTGCTAGCAGCTTAACTAATCAAGCTGTCACTGAAGCTTTCTTT
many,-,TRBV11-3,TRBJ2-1,CASSLAGRGIVEQFF,TGTGCCAGCAGCTTAGCCGGTCGGGGAATCGTGGAGCAGTTCTTC
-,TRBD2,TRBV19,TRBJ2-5,CASSIPGLVGQETQYF,TGTGCCAGTAGTATCCCGGGACTAGTTGGACAAGAGACCCAGTACTTC
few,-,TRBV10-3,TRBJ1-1,CAISESLLQGSTMNTEAFF,TGTGCCATCAGTGAGTCTCTATTACAGGGCTCCACTATGAACACTGAAGCTTTCTTT
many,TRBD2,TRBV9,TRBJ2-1,CASSVAQIAGGNEQFF,TGTGCCAGCAGCGTAGCTCAGATAGCGGGAGGCAATGAGCAGTTCTTC
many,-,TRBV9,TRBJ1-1,CASTDRLNTEAFF,TGTGCCAGCACCGACAGGTTGAACACTGAAGCTTTCTTT
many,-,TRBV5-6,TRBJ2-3,CASSRLSVADTQYF,TGTGCCAGCAGCCGTTTGAGCGTAGCAGATACGCAGTATTTT